This T cell receptor (beta chain) is drawn from a study of blood T cell repertoires in COVID-19. J was trimmed by 8 bases and V by 4 bases; bases with no gene match: 4. The CDR3 extends over 12 amino acids. Per germline, CDR1 LNHDA and CDR2 SQIVND (reference sequence). In the source study's methods: Quantification of nucleated cells was approximated via reference gene primer amplification. The method was immunoSEQ multiplex PCR; TCRdb's version includes in-frame clones alone and lacks a portion of them. That table furnishes V, J and clone size, whereas the DNA furnished D and trimming. The table lists 200,000 to 300,000 clones, about nine tenths of them singletons.

This chain links TRBV19 with TRBJ1-2, with TRBD1 matching 7 bases. The sequence derives from a woman aged 40 to 50 with acute or convalescent COVID-19. The sequencing sample was made of peripheral blood. For the CDR3, the DNA is TGTGCCAGTAGTACTCAGGGGGACGGCTACACCTTC. Translated, it gives CASSTQGDGYTF.